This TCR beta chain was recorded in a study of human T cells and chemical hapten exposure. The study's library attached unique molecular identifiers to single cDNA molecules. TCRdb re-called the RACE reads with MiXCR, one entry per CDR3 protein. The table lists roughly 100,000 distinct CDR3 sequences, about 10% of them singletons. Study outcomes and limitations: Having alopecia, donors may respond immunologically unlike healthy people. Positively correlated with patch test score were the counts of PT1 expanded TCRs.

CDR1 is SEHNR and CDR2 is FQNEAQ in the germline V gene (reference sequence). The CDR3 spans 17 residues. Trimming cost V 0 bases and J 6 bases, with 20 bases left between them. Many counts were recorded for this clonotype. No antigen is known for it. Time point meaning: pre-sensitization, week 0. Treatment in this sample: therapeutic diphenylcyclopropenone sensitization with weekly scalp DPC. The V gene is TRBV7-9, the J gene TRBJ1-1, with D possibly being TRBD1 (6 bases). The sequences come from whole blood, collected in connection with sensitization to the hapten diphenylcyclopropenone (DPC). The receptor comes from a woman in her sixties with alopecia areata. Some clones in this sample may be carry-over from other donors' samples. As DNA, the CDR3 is TGTGCCAGCAGCTTAGCGTATGAAACCACAGAGGGGGCTGAAGCTTTCTTT. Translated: CASSLAYETTEGAEAFF.